These 30 T cell receptor beta chains share one sample of origin, sequenced in a study of T cell responses to AZD1222 COVID-19 vaccine. Sequenced by immunoSEQ multiplex PCR; TCRdb stores in-frame clones only, minus some. The sample holds over 150,000 clones, around 90% seen once. Sequences were derived from peripheral blood, sampled on day 0 of AZD1222 vaccination. The receptors stem from an adult in good health.

The V call is TRBV6-5, the J call TRBJ2-7, with TRBD1 matching 8 bases. The CDR3 contains 14 residues. Trimming took 7 bases from V and 5 from J; bases not matched to a gene: 10. The germline V gene has CDR1 MNHEY and CDR2 SVGAGI. For the CDR3, the DNA is TGTGCCAGCACCTTTAGGACAGGGTTCAACGAGCAGTACTTC. Its translation: CASTFRTGFNEQYF.

The chain recombines TRBV3-1 (or the pseudogene TRBV3-2) with TRBJ1-1; TRBD1 agrees at 8 bases. CDR1 and CDR2 from the germline V gene are LGHDT and YNNKEL (reference sequence). CDR3 length equals 14 residues. V shed 2 bases, J shed 7 bases, and the junction held 6 bases outside the gene matches. CDR3 coding DNA: TGTGCCAGCAGCCAATCGGACAGGGCCTTTGAAGCTTTCTTT. Amino acids: CASSQSDRAFEAFF.

The J gene is TRBJ2-1, the V gene TRBV27; TRBD2 is a possible D gene (5 bases). Between the trimmed V and J ends, which lost 5 bases and 8 bases, there was a span of 7 bases. CDR3 length: 11 residues. The germline V gene encodes CDR1 MNHEY and CDR2 SMNVEV (reference sequence). CDR3 nucleotide sequence: TGTGCCAGCAGTGACTATGATGAGCAGTTCTTC. Translating gives CASSDYDEQFF.

As DNA, the CDR3 is TGTGCCAGCAGCTTAGAGGGAGGGATGAACACTGAAGCTTTCTTT. Translating gives CASSLEGGMNTEAFF. This chain connects TRBV7-9 to TRBJ1-1; D is undetermined. V was shortened by 1 base and J by 0 bases, with 9 bases between the two germline ends. This CDR3 has 15 amino acids. Per the germline V gene, CDR1 is SEHNR and CDR2 is FQNEAQ (reference sequence).

The chain links TRBV2 to TRBJ1-6, with 7 nucleotides matching TRBD1. This CDR3 has 12 amino acids. Germline V gene sequence: CDR1 SNHLY, CDR2 FYNNEI. V shed 7 bases, J shed 14 bases, and the junction held 8 bases outside the gene matches. CDR3 sequence (DNA): TGTGCCAGCAACAGACAGGGAGAGTCCCTCCACTTT. This gives the protein CASNRQGESLHF.

The genes are TRBV2 and TRBJ1-2; TRBD1 aligns across 10 bases. This CDR3 has 15 residues. Germline CDR1 is SNHLY and CDR2 is FYNNEI. Trimming took 6 bases from V and 4 from J; bases not matched to a gene: 8. The CDR3 loop is CASSPRDRGTYGYTF. In DNA form, the CDR3 reads TGTGCCAGCAGCCCTCGGGACAGGGGAACCTATGGCTACACCTTC. The variable domain in full, completed from reference TRBV2 and TRBJ1-2, reads EPEVTQTPSHQVTQMGQEVILRCVPISNHLYFYWYRQILGQKVEFLVSFYNNEISEKSEIFDDQFSVERPDGSNFTLKIRSTKLEDSAMYFCASSPRDRGTYGYTFGSGTRLTVV.

The J gene is TRBJ2-1, the V gene TRBV6-5; a weak D match, TRBD2 (5 bases). The CDR3 covers 12 residues. V was shortened by 6 bases and J by 9 bases, with 12 bases between the two germline ends. From germline, CDR1 is MNHEY and CDR2 SVGAGI. In nucleotides, the CDR3 is TGTGCCAGCAGGGACTCCGTCGGTGAGCAGTTCTTC. This sequence encodes CASRDSVGEQFF.

The chain employs TRBV25-1 and TRBJ1-1; the match to TRBD1 covers 11 bases. V was pared by 5 bases and J by 3 bases, with 5 bases of the junction left unmatched. The CDR3 is 15 amino acids. Germline CDR1 reads MGHDK; CDR2 reads SYGVNS. CDR3 sequence (DNA): TGTGCCAGCAGTTTCCGGGACAGGGGGTACACTGAAGCTTTCTTT. The encoded protein is CASSFRDRGYTEAFF.

The chain uses TRBV20-1 and TRBJ2-5; D may match TRBD1 or TRBD2 (5 bases each). There are 13 residues in the CDR3. Trimming removed 4 bases from V and 0 bases from J, with 9 bases in between. Per germline, CDR1 DFQATT and CDR2 SNEGSKA (reference sequence). The CDR3 nucleotides are TGCAGTGCTAATGAGGGGTACCAAGAGACCCAGTACTTC. It is translated as CSANEGYQETQYF.

The chain has TRBV4-2 and TRBJ2-7; 15 nucleotides align to TRBD2. The CDR3 is made up of 17 amino acids. The V gene end was trimmed by 4 bases and the J gene end by 4 bases; junction bases not matched to a gene: 8. Germline values: CDR1 LGHNA, CDR2 YNFKEQ. The CDR3 sequence: CASSLYGLAGGSYEQYF. The CDR3 bases are TGTGCCAGCAGCCTCTACGGACTAGCGGGAGGGTCGTACGAGCAGTACTTC.

V usage is TRBV2 and J usage is TRBJ1-2; D may be TRBD1 (5 bases). The CDR3 extends over 13 amino acids. The V gene's germline CDR1 is SNHLY and CDR2 FYNNEI. Between the trimmed V and J ends, which lost 11 bases and 8 bases, there was a span of 21 bases. This CDR3 reads CASGNGGFGGYTF. The CDR3 bases are TGTGCCTCCGGGAACGGGGGGTTCGGCGGCTACACCTTC.

The rearrangement joins TRBV12-5 to TRBJ2-3; D unresolved. Trimming removed 2 bases from V and 2 bases from J, with 2 bases in between. This CDR3 has 12 amino acids. CDR1 LGHNT and CDR2 FRNRAP come from the germline V gene. CDR3 residues: CASGLITDTQYF. The CDR3 DNA follows: TGTGCTAGTGGTTTGATCACAGATACGCAGTATTTT.

The CDR3 loop reads CASSLDSSPEKLFF. As DNA, the CDR3 is TGTGCCAGCAGCCTAGATTCGTCCCCCGAAAAACTGTTTTTT. This rearrangement joins TRBV3-1 (or the pseudogene TRBV3-2) to TRBJ1-4; D is unresolved. CDR3 length: 14 residues. Germline V lookup: CDR1 LGHDT, CDR2 YNNKEL (reference sequence). V lost 4 bases to trimming and J lost 8 bases, with 14 bases between them.

A single count supports this clone. The gene calls are TRBV4-1 and TRBJ2-5; TRBD2 agrees at 7 bases. V trimming: 6 bases; J trimming: 3 bases; junction bases outside the gene matches: 13. This CDR3 region has 16 residues. Germline CDR1 MGHRA, CDR2 YSYEKL. The chain's CDR3 is CASRRGLAVAKETQYF. The CDR3 coding sequence is TGCGCCAGCAGAAGAGGGCTAGCGGTAGCCAAAGAGACCCAGTACTTC.

This clone appeared once. The CDR3 spells CASSADRERGYTF. The DNA of the CDR3 is TGCGCCAGCTCGGCCGACAGGGAGAGGGGCTACACCTTC. The chain is built from TRBV4-1 and TRBJ1-2; 7 nucleotides match TRBD1. The CDR3 runs 13 residues. Germline-derived CDR1 and CDR2 are MGHRA and YSYEKL. V was clipped by 8 bases and J by 8 bases; unmatched bases: 11.

This clone was recorded once. This chain joins TRBV10-3 and TRBJ2-7; 10 bases match TRBD1. V was clipped by 6 bases and J by 0 bases; unmatched bases: 5. CDR1 and CDR2 from the germline V gene are ENHRY and SYGVKD. This CDR3 is built from 15 residues. The CDR3 nucleotides are TGTGCCATCAGGGACAGGGGGGCGTCCTCCTACGAGCAGTACTTC. Translation: CAIRDRGASSYEQYF.

This clone was picked up one time. V gene TRBV14 combines with J gene TRBJ2-2; maybe TRBD2 (7 bases). Germline V CDR1 and CDR2: SGHDN, FVKESK. The length of the CDR3 is 16 residues. Trimming took 4 bases from V and 5 from J, leaving 17 bases between them. CDR3 DNA: TGTGCCAGCAGCCGCCATCCGGGGGGCGGAACCGGGGAGCTGTTTTTT. This sequence encodes CASSRHPGGGTGELFF.

The chain links TRBV11-1 to TRBJ2-1; D is possibly TRBD1 or TRBD2 (5 bases each). Trimming stripped 8 bases from V and 9 bases from J, with 20 bases between. Germline V gene sequence: CDR1 SGHAT, CDR2 FQDESV (reference sequence). This CDR3 is 14 amino acids long. The CDR3 bases are TGTGCCAGCTTGCCCCGGGACCCCCCCCGTGAGCAGTTCTTC. Its translation is CASLPRDPPREQFF.

The chain joins TRBV24-1 to TRBJ1-5; 8 bases are shared with TRBD1. The length of the CDR3 is 15 residues. Germline lookup yields CDR1 KGHDR and CDR2 SFDVKD. With V trimmed by 4 bases and J by 2 bases, 3 bases remained unmatched. Here the CDR3 reads CATSEAQGGNQPQHF. The CDR3 coding sequence is TGTGCCACCAGTGAAGCACAGGGGGGCAATCAGCCCCAGCATTTT.

The J gene is TRBJ2-2, the V gene TRBV30; TRBD1 might be the D (5 bases). This CDR3 is 13 amino acids long. V dropped 2 bases and J dropped 7 bases, with 11 bases sitting between them. Germline V gene lookup returns CDR1 GTSNPN and CDR2 SVGIG (reference sequence). The CDR3 DNA follows: TGTGCCTGGAGTCTACAGGCAGTCGGGGAGCTGTTTTTT. Translated, it gives CAWSLQAVGELFF.

The chain uses TRBV27 and TRBJ1-3, with TRBD1 as a possible D gene (5 bases). The V gene's germline CDR1 is MNHEY and CDR2 SMNVEV (reference sequence). The CDR3 has 17 residues. Trimming took off 6 bases at V and 2 bases at J, with 20 bases between the two ends. The CDR3 loop is CASSIRGAGSAGNTIYF. CDR3 nucleotides: TGTGCCAGCAGCATTAGAGGGGCAGGATCGGCTGGAAACACCATATATTTT.

The chain combines TRBV7-9 with TRBJ2-3; D not resolved. This CDR3 has 12 residues. Trimming shortened V by 5 bases and J by 8 bases, and 11 bases separated the two germline ends. CDR1 is SEHNR and CDR2 is FQNEAQ in the germline V gene (reference sequence). The CDR3 coding sequence is TGTGCCAGCAGCGACCTTGGGGTTACGCAGTATTTT. This gives the protein CASSDLGVTQYF. Full variable domain (remainder filled in from reference TRBV7-9 and TRBJ2-3): DTGVSQNPRHKITKRGQNVTFRCDPISEHNRLYWYRQTLGQGPEFLTYFQNEAQLEKSRLLSDRFSAERPKGSFSTLEIQRTEQGDSAMYLCASSDLGVTQYFGPGTRLTVL.

The rearrangement uses TRBV18 and TRBJ1-1; 8 nucleotides agree with TRBD1. V was clipped by 5 bases and J by 0 bases; unmatched bases: 11. Germline V lookup: CDR1 KGHSH, CDR2 LQKENI. The CDR3 has 17 amino acids. Here the CDR3 reads CASSTGQGIIMNTEAFF. CDR3 in DNA: TGTGCCAGCTCAACCGGACAGGGCATTATCATGAACACTGAAGCTTTCTTT.

V usage is TRBV18 and J usage is TRBJ2-7; 7 bases agree with TRBD1. With 2 bases clipped from V and 0 bases from J, the junction kept 7 bases outside the gene matches. There are 16 residues in the CDR3. Germline V gene lookup returns CDR1 KGHSH and CDR2 LQKENI. This chain's CDR3 is CASSPLGTASSYEQYF. The CDR3 bases are TGTGCCAGCTCACCATTAGGGACAGCAAGCTCCTACGAGCAGTACTTC.

This clone occurred a few times. The rearrangement links TRBV29-1 to TRBJ1-2; 7 bases align to TRBD1. Germline CDR1 SQVTM, CDR2 ANQGSEA. The CDR3 consists of 14 residues. Trimming took 4 bases from V and 13 from J; bases not matched to a gene: 18. The CDR3 region is CSVGMVGQASLRTF. CDR3 in DNA: TGCAGCGTTGGAATGGTTGGACAGGCCTCTTTACGCACCTTC. Full variable domain (outside the CDR3, taken from reference TRBV29-1 and TRBJ1-2): SAVISQKPSRDICQRGTSLTIQCQVDSQVTMMFWYRQQPGQSLTLIATANQGSEATYESGFVIDKFPISRPNLTFSTLTVSNMSPEDSSIYLCSVGMVGQASLRTFGSGTRLTVV.

CDR3 region: CASSRQGASYGYTF. The CDR3 DNA reads TGTGCCAGCAGTAGACAGGGGGCGAGCTATGGCTACACCTTC. The V gene is TRBV27, the J gene TRBJ1-2; 10 nucleotides agree with TRBD1. CDR1 MNHEY and CDR2 SMNVEV come from the germline V gene (reference sequence). Trimming took 5 bases from V and 4 from J; bases not matched to a gene: 4. The CDR3 is 14 residues long.

The genes are TRBV5-4 and TRBJ1-2; D gene uncertain. This CDR3 contains 14 residues. Between the trimmed V and J ends, which lost 2 bases and 4 bases, there was a span of 12 bases. Germline-derived CDR1 and CDR2 are SGHNT and YYREEE (reference sequence). The CDR3 is CASSFGVSTYGYTF. In DNA, the CDR3 is TGTGCCAGCAGCTTCGGTGTTTCGACCTATGGCTACACCTTC. The variable domain in full, with the rest retrieved from reference TRBV5-4 and TRBJ1-2, is ETGVTQSPTHLIKTRGQQVTLRCSSQSGHNTVSWYQQALGQGPQFIFQYYREEENGRGNFPPRFSGLQFPNYSSELNVNALELDDSALYLCASSFGVSTYGYTFGSGTRLTVV.

This clone was seen only once. The rearrangement links TRBV12-3 or TRBV12-4 to TRBJ1-1; D might be TRBD1 (6 bases). V was pared by 1 base and J by 6 bases, with 9 bases between. CDR3 length: 13 amino acids. CDR3 region: CASSLDGGPEAFF. The CDR3 DNA reads TGTGCCAGCAGTTTAGACGGGGGCCCTGAAGCTTTCTTT.

This clone has only a few counts. The chain combines TRBV19 with TRBJ2-1; D assignment may be TRBD1 or TRBD2 (5 bases each). V was shortened by 2 bases and J by 0 bases, with 11 bases between the two germline ends. Germline V gives CDR1 LNHDA, CDR2 SQIVND (reference sequence). This CDR3 contains 16 residues. As DNA, the CDR3 is TGTGCCAGTAGTATAAGGGACGCCAGCTCCTACAATGAGCAGTTCTTC. This sequence encodes CASSIRDASSYNEQFF.

This chain connects TRBV6-5 to TRBJ1-1; D is unclear. The CDR3 consists of 15 residues. V was pared by 7 bases and J by 0 bases, with 15 bases between. The germline V gene encodes CDR1 MNHEY and CDR2 SVGAGI. CDR3 in DNA: TGTGCCAGCACCCCGAATCCTCAGGTGAACACTGAAGCTTTCTTT. It encodes CASTPNPQVNTEAFF.